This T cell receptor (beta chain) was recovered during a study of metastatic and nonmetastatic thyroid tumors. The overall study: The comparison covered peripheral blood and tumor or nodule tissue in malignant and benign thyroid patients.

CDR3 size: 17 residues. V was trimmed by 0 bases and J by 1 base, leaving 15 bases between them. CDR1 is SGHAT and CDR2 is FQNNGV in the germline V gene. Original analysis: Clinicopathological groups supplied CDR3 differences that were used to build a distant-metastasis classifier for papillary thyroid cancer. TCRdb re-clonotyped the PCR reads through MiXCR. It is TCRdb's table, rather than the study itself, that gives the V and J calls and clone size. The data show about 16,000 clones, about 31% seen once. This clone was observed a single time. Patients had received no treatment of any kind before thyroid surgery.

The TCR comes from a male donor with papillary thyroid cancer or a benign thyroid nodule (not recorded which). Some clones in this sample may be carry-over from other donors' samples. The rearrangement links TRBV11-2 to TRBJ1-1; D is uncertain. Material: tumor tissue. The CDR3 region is CASSLDGRLWANTEAFF. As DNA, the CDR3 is TGTGCCAGCAGCTTAGATGGCAGGTTGTGGGCGAACACTGAAGCTTTCTTT.